The 12 T cell receptor beta chains reported below all come from one sample, sequenced in a study of blood T cells in healthy people across ages. A second PCR, run for about 7 to 11 cycles, used a sample-barcoded 5' primer plus a J-beta primer mix. TCRdb fed the 5' RACE reads into MiXCR, producing one record per CDR3 protein. The sample has about 1.5 million distinct CDR3 sequences; under 55% are singletons. The specimen sequenced was blood. These receptors originate from a woman aged 18-29 years in good health.

The V gene is TRBV7-8, the J gene TRBJ2-1; TRBD2 is a possible D gene (6 bases). Trimming took off 5 bases at V and 0 bases at J, with 14 bases between the two ends. The CDR3 extends over 16 amino acids. The germline CDR1 and CDR2 sequences are SGHVS and FQNEAQ. The CDR3 DNA reads as TGTGCCAGCAGCCATTCTGGGGGGAGCTCCTACAATGAGCAGTTCTTC. Its translation: CASSHSGGSSYNEQFF.

A word on this clonotype: An end of the junction differs from the germline gene, which may be a read error. The J gene is TRBJ2-4, the V gene TRBV12-3 or TRBV12-4, with 12 bases matching TRBD2. This CDR3 has 14 amino acids. For the CDR3, the DNA is TGTGCCAGCAGTTCCAGACTAGCGGGAGCCATGCAGGACTTC. Protein product: CASSSRLAGAMQDF.

The chain has TRBV3-1 and TRBJ1-2; D perhaps matches TRBD1 (6 bases). CDR1 is LGHDT, CDR2 YNNKEL, per germline (reference sequence). Trimming removed 5 bases at V and 8 bases at J, with 24 bases between. The CDR3 runs to 16 residues. The CDR3 loop reads CASSSDRDNVLLGYTF. In DNA form, the CDR3 reads TGTGCCAGCAGCTCAGACCGGGACAACGTTCTTCTCGGCTACACCTTC.

This clonotype has ten or more counts. This sequence joins TRBV6-1 and TRBJ2-7; TRBD2 aligns across 8 bases. V was clipped by 1 base and J by 4 bases; unmatched bases: 6. The length of the CDR3 is 15 residues. CDR1 and CDR2 (germline): MNHNS, SASEGT. This CDR3 is CASSEEGSGSYEQYF. The CDR3 region has the DNA TGTGCCAGCAGTGAAGAGGGGAGCGGGAGTTACGAGCAGTACTTC.

V is TRBV29-1 and J is TRBJ2-3; 8 bases match TRBD1. Per the germline V gene, CDR1 is SQVTM and CDR2 is ANQGSEA. V shed 3 bases, J shed 2 bases, and the junction held 1 base outside the gene matches. The length of the CDR3 is 13 residues. This chain's CDR3 is CSVETGVTDTQYF. In DNA, the CDR3 is TGCAGCGTTGAGACAGGGGTCACAGATACGCAGTATTTT.

J is TRBJ2-3 and V is TRBV2; 7 bases map to TRBD2. The V gene's germline CDR1 is SNHLY and CDR2 FYNNEI. V lost 7 bases to trimming and J lost 6 bases; unmatched junction nucleotides: 7. This CDR3 is built from 13 residues. The CDR3 DNA reads TGTGCCAGCACGAGAGAGGGAGGGGATACGCAGTATTTT. Protein sequence: CASTREGGDTQYF.

This clonotype was recorded at least ten times. The V gene is TRBV7-3, the J gene TRBJ2-1, with 7 bases matching TRBD2. The CDR3 has 15 residues. After removal of 2 bases from V and 3 bases from J, the junction contained 4 bases not matched to a gene. Germline-derived CDR1 and CDR2 are SGHTA and FQGTGA. The CDR3 sequence is CASSLRTGGYNEQFF. CDR3 nucleotides: TGTGCCAGCAGCTTACGGACGGGGGGCTACAATGAGCAGTTCTTC.

CDR3 residues: CASRLMVGANVLTF. The CDR3 region has the DNA TGTGCCAGCAGATTGATGGTTGGGGCCAACGTCCTGACTTTC. The V gene is TRBV28, the J gene TRBJ2-6, with D hard to call. The V end lost 6 bases, the J end lost 3 bases, and 9 bases lay between the germline ends. The germline V gene has CDR1 MDHEN and CDR2 SYDVKM. CDR3 length: 14 residues. Combining the CDR3 with reference TRBV28 and TRBJ2-6 gives the whole variable domain DVKVTQSSRYLVKRTGEKVFLECVQDMDHENMFWYRQDPGLGLRLIYFSYDVKMKEKGDIPEGYSVSREKKERFSLILESASTNQTSMYLCASRLMVGANVLTFGAGSRLTVL.

In its sample, this clonotype was seen a few times. This clone may be a read error of a much larger clone one base away. The rearrangement joins TRBV2 to TRBJ2-7; D is uncertain. With 5 bases removed from V and 5 bases from J, the gap between germline ends came to 4 bases. Germline values: CDR1 SNHLY, CDR2 FYNNEI. The CDR3 has 10 residues. CDR3 protein: CASSHHEQYF. As DNA, the CDR3 is TGTGCCAGCAGTCACCACGAGCAGTACTTC.

The chain combines TRBV3-1 with TRBJ2-3; 7 positions match TRBD2. Germline V gene sequence: CDR1 LGHDT, CDR2 YNNKEL (reference sequence). The CDR3 is 16 amino acids. The trim removed 3 bases at V and 2 bases at J, leaving 8 bases unmatched. DNA for the CDR3: TGTGCCAGCAGCCACAAGAGCGGGATGGTCACAGATACGCAGTATTTT. Translated, it gives CASSHKSGMVTDTQYF.

This clonotype was recorded once. V gene TRBV5-1 combines with J gene TRBJ2-7; 8 positions agree with TRBD2. CDR3 length: 15 amino acids. V was pared by 4 bases and J by 3 bases, with 9 bases of the junction left unmatched. In germline, CDR1 is SGHRS, CDR2 YFSETQ. The CDR3 bases are TGCGCCAGCAGCGCTACTAGCGGACTTATCTACGAGCAGTACTTC. This gives the protein CASSATSGLIYEQYF. The full variable domain, its missing parts supplied by reference TRBV5-1 and TRBJ2-7, is KAGVTQTPRYLIKTRGQQVTLSCSPISGHRSVSWYQQTPGQGLQFLFEYFSETQRNKGNFPGRFSGRQFSNSRSEMNVSTLELGDSALYLCASSATSGLIYEQYFGPGTRLTVT.

The chain has TRBV4-3 and TRBJ2-1, with D maybe TRBD1 (5 bases). The length of the CDR3 is 18 residues. Germline V gene lookup returns CDR1 LGHNA and CDR2 YSLEER. Deletions cut 0 bases from V and 0 bases from J, with 15 bases between. CDR3 sequence: CASSQDPQGRFSYNEQFF. CDR3 bases: TGCGCCAGCAGCCAAGATCCCCAGGGCAGGTTCTCCTACAATGAGCAGTTCTTC.